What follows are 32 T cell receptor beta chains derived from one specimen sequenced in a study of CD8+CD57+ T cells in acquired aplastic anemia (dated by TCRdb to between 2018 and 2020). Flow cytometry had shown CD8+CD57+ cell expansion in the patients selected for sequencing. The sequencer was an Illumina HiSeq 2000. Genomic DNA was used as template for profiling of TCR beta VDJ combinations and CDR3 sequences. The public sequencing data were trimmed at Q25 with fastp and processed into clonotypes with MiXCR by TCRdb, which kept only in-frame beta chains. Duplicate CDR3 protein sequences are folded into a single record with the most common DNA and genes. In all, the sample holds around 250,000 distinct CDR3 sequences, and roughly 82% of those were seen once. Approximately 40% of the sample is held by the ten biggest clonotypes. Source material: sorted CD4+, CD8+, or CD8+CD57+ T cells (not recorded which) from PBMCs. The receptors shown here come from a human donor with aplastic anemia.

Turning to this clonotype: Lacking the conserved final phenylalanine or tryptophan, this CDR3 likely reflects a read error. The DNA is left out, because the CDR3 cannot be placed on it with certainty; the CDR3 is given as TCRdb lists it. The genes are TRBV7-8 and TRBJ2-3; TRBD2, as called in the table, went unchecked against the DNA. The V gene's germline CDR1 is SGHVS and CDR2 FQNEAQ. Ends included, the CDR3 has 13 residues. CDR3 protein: CASSVAGGPDKYY.

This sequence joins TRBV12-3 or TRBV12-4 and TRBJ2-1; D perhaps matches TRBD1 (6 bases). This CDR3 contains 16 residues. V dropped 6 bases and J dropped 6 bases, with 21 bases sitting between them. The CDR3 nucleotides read TGTGCCAGCAGCCCCTGGGGGCAGAGTCTCAGCAATGAGCAGTTCTTC. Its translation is CASSPWGQSLSNEQFF.

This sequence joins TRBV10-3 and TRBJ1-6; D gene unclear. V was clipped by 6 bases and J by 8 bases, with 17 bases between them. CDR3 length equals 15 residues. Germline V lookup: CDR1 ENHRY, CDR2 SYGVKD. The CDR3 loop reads CAIRGHTGSDSPLHF. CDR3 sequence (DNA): TGTGCCATCAGGGGTCATACGGGGTCTGATTCACCCCTCCACTTT.

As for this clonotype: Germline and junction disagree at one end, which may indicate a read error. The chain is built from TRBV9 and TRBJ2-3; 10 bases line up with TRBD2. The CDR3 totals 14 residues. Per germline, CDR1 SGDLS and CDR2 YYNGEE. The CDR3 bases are TGTGCCAGCAGCTTTAGCGGGGGGACCCAAACGACCCATTTT. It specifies CASSFSGGTQTTHF.

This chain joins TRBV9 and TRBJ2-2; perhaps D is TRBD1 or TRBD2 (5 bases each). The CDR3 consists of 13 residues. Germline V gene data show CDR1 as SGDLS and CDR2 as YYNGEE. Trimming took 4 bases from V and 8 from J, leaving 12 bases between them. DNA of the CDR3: TGTGCCAGCAGCACCGGGACCAAGGGGGAGCTGTTTTTT. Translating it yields CASSTGTKGELFF.

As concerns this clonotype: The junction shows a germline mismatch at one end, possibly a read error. CDR3 sequence reads: CASGVAGGGKDEAVF. CDR3 in DNA: TGTGCCAGCGGCGTGGCGGGCGGAGGGAAAGATGAAGCTGTCTTT. The chain is built from TRBV2 and TRBJ1-1; D remains unclear. This CDR3 comprises 15 residues. CDR1 and CDR2 from the germline V gene are SNHLY and FYNNEI.

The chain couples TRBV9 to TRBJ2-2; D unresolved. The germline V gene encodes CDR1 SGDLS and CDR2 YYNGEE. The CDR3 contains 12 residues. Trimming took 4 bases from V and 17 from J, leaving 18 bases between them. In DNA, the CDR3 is TGTGCCAGCAGCTTAGGGCGACGGAGCACATTTTTT. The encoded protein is CASSLGRRSTFF.

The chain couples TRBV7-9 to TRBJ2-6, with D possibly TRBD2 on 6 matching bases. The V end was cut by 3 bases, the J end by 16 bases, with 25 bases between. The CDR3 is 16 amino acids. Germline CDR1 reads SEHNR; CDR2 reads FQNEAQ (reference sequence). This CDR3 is CASSFAGSYGSDELTF. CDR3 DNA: TGTGCCAGCAGCTTTGCAGGAAGCTACGGGAGCGACGAGCTGACTTTC. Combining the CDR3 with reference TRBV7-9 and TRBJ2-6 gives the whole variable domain DTGVSQNPRHKITKRGQNVTFRCDPISEHNRLYWYRQTLGQGPEFLTYFQNEAQLEKSRLLSDRFSAERPKGSFSTLEIQRTEQGDSAMYLCASSFAGSYGSDELTFGAGSRLTVL.

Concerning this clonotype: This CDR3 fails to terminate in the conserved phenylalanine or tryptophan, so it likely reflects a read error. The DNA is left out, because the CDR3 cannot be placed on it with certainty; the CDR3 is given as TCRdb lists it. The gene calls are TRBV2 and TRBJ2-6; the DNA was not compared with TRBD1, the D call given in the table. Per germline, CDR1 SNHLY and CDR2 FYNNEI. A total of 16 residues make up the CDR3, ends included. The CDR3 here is CASGDGGTDTPNFVPG.

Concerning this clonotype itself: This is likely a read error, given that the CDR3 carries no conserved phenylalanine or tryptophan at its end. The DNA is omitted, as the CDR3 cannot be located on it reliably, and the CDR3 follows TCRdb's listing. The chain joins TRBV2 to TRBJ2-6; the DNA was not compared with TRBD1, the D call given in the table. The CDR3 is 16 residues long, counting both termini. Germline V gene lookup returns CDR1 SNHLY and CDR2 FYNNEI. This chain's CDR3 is CASSWAGSENAKVFIC.

This chain's CDR3 is CASSHPLGHEQYF. CDR3 DNA: TGTGCCAGCAGCCACCCACTAGGCCACGAGCAGTACTTC. The chain employs TRBV3-1 and TRBJ2-7, with D perhaps matching TRBD2 (5 bases). The ends were cut back, 3 bases at V and 5 bases at J, with 11 bases in the middle. The germline V gene encodes CDR1 LGHDT and CDR2 YNNKEL (reference sequence). The CDR3 covers 13 residues.

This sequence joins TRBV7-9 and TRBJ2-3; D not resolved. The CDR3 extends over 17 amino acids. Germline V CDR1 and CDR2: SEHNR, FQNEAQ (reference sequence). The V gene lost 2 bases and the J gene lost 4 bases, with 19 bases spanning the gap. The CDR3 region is CASSLTGRADGADTQYF. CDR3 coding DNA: TGTGCCAGCAGCTTAACGGGCCGTGCGGATGGGGCAGATACGCAGTATTTT.

Here the CDR3 reads CARDRKSAGNTEAFF. The CDR3 DNA reads TGTGCCAGAGATCGGAAGAGCGCAGGGAACACTGAAGCTTTCTTT. The rearrangement uses TRBV5-6 and TRBJ1-1; unclear D gene. This CDR3 spans 15 amino acids. V was clipped by 8 bases and J by 1 base, with 18 bases between them. Germline V gene sequence: CDR1 SGHDT, CDR2 YYEEEE. The variable domain in full, with the rest retrieved from reference TRBV5-6 and TRBJ1-1, is DAGVTQSPTHLIKTRGQQVTLRCSPKSGHDTVSWYQQALGQGPQFIFQYYEEEERQRGNFPDRFSGHQFPNYSSELNVNALLLGDSALYLCARDRKSAGNTEAFFGQGTRLTVV.

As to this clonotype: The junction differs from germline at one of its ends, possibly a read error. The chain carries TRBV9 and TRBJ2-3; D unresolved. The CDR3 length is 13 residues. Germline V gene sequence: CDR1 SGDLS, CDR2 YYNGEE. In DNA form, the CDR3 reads TGCGCCAGCAGCGACGAGGAGACCACCGGGCAGCTGTTT. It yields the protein CASSDEETTGQLF.

The CDR3 DNA reads TGTGCCAGCAGCTTACTACCCGGCGGGACAGCCCTTTCCTACGAGCAGTACGTC. Its protein product is CASSLLPGGTALSYEQYV. The chain couples TRBV7-9 to TRBJ2-7, with D tentatively TRBD1 (7 bases). Between the trimmed V and J ends, which lost 2 bases and 1 base, there was a span of 21 bases. CDR1 and CDR2 (germline): SEHNR, FQNEAQ (reference sequence). The CDR3 runs to 18 residues.

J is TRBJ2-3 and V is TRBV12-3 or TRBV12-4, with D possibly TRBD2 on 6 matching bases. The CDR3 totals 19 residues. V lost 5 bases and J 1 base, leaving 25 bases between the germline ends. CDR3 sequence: CASSLGQSGGTGGTDTQYF. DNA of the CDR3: TGTGCCAGCAGTCTCGGGCAGTCTGGCGGGACGGGGGGCACAGATACGCAGTATTTT.

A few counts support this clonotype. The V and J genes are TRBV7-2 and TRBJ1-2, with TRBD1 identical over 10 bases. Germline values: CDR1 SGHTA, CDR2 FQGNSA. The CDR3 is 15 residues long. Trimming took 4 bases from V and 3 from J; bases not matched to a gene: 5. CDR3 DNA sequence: TGTGCCAGCAGCTCGGGACAGGGGCGGGACTATGGCTACACCTTC. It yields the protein CASSSGQGRDYGYTF.

The CDR3 sequence: CASSVAGNHGYTF. CDR3 sequence (DNA): TGTGCCAGCAGCGTAGCTGGGAACCATGGCTACACCTTC. The chain combines TRBV11-3 with TRBJ2-1; unclear D gene. The J call is doubtful: the DNA matches TRBJ1-2 better. Germline assignment: CDR1 SGHNT and CDR2 YENEEA. This CDR3 has 13 amino acids.

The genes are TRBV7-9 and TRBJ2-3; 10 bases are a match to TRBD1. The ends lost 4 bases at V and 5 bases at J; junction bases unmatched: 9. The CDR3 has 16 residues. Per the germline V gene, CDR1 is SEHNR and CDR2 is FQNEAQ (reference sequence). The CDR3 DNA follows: TGTGCCAGCAGCTCCGGGACAGGGGACCAGAGAGATACGCAGTATTTT. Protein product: CASSSGTGDQRDTQYF.

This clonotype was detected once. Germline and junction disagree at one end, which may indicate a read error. The CDR3 region is CASSQDLAGAYPF. CDR3 in DNA: TGCGCCAGCAGCCAAGACCTTGCAGGTGCCTACCCCTTC. This chain uses TRBV7-8 with TRBJ1-2; D not resolved. CDR1 and CDR2 (germline): SGHVS, FQNEAQ. This CDR3 spans 13 amino acids.

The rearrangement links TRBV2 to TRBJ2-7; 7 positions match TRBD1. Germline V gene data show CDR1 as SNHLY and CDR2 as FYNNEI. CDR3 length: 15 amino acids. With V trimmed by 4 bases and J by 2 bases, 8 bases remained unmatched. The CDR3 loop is CASSGRGQLTYEQYF. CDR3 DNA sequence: TGTGCCAGCAGTGGAAGGGGACAGCTAACCTACGAGCAGTACTTC.

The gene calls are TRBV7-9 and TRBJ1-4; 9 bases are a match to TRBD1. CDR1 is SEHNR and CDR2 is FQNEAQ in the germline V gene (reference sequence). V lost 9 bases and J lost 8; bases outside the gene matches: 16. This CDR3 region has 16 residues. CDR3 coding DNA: TGTGCCAGTAGTATCAACGGGGGGACAGGGAACGAAAAACTGTTTTTT. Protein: CASSINGGTGNEKLFF.

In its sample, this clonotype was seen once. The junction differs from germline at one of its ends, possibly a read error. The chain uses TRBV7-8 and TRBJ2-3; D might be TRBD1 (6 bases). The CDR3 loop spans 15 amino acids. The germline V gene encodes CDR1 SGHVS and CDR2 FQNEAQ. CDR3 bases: TGTGCCAGCAGTGAACTAGGGGGACGCACAGCTACGCAGTATTTT. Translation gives CASSELGGRTATQYF. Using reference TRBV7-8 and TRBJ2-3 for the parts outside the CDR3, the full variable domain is GAGVSQSPRYKVAKRGQDVALRCDPISGHVSLFWYQQALGQGPEFLTYFQNEAQLDKSGLPSDRFFAERPEGSVSTLKIQRTQQEDSAVYLCASSELGGRTATQYFGPGTRLTVL.

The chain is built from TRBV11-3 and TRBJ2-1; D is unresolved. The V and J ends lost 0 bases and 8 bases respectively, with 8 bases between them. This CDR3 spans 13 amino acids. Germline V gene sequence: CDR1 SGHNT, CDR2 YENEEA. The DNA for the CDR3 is TGTGCCAGCAGCTTAGATCTGATACATGAGCAGTTCTTC. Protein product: CASSLDLIHEQFF.

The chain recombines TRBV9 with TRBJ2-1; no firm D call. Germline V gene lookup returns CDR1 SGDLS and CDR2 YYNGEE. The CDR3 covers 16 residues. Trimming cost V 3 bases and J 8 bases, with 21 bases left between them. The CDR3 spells CASSAKISRQYYEQFF. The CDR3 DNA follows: TGTGCCAGCAGCGCTAAAATAAGCAGGCAGTACTATGAGCAGTTCTTC.

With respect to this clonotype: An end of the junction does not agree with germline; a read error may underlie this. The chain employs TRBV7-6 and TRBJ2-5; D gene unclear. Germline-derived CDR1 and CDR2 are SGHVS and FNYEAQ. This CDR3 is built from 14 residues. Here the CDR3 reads CATSLAHGPEDQHF. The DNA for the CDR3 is TGTGCCACCAGCTTAGCCCACGGCCCAGAAGACCAGCACTTC. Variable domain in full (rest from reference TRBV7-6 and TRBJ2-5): GAGVSQSPRYKVTKRGQDVALRCDPISGHVSLYWYRQALGQGPEFLTYFNYEAQQDKSGLPNDRFSAERPEGSISTLTIQRTEQRDSAMYRCATSLAHGPEDQHFGPGTRLLVL.

The CDR3 here is CASSLGTGAGREDV. The CDR3 region has the DNA TGTGCCAGCAGCTTAGGAACGGGGGCGGGGAGGGAGGACGTC. This sequence joins TRBV7-9 and TRBJ2-7, with D possibly matching TRBD2 (7 bases). CDR3 size: 14 residues. The V gene's germline CDR1 is SEHNR and CDR2 FQNEAQ (reference sequence).

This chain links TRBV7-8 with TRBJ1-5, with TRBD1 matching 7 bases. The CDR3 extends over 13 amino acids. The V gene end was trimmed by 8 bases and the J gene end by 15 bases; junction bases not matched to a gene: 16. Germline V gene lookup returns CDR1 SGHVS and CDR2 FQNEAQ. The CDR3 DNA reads TGTGCCAGCGGCCAGGGGGGAGGTCCCCCCACGCATTTT. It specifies CASGQGGGPPTHF.

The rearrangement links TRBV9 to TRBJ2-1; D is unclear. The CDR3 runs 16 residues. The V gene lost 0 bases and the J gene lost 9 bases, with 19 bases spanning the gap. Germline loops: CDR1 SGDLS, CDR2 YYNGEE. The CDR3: CASSVGCDTHHFEQFF. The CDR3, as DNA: TGTGCCAGCAGCGTAGGGTGCGATACGCATCATTTTGAGCAGTTCTTC.

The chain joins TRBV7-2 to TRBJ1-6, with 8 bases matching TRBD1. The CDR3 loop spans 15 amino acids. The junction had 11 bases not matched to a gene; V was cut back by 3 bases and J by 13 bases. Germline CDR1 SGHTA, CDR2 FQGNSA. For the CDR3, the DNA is TGTGCCAGCAGCTTGGGCGGGGGACAGGAAACCCCCCTCCACTTT. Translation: CASSLGGGQETPLHF.

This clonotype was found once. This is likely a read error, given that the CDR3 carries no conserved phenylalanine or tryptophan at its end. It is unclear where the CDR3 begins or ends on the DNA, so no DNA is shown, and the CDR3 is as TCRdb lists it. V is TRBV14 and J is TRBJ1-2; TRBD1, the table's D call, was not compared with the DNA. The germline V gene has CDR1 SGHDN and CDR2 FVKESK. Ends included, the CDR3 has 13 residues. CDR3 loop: CASSQGVTGNYGY.

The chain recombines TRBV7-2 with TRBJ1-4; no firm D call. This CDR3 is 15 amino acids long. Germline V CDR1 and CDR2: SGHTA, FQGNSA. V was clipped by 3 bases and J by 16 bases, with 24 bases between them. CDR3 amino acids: CASSLPSGSGDTQFF. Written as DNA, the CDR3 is TGTGCCAGCAGCTTGCCTAGCGGGAGCGGAGATACACAGTTTTTT.